This T cell receptor beta chain stems from a study of technical replicates of blood from several donors (dated by TCRdb to 2017 to 2019). Comment on this clone: Its antigen target is currently unknown. No base-level quality is on record; no much larger clone is a single base apart.

Trimming leaves V shorter by 3 bases and J shorter by 9 bases, with the junction holding 5 bases beyond the gene matches. The CDR3 runs 14 amino acids, cysteine and phenylalanine included. Only the CDR3 region is kept as DNA, spanning 42 bases read in frame from base 1. Based on the germline V gene, the CDR1 and CDR2 sequences are MRHNA and SNTAGT. The method was the immunoSEQ multiplex PCR assay. TCRdb carries this immuneACCESS record with in-frame sequences only. Its versions omit some clonotypes, under half of them owing to an unresolved V gene in the studies checked, with the rest unexplained. Here the sample has tens of thousands of clones; over 90% occur a single time. 4.7% of the sample rests with the top ten.

The receptor chain draws on TRBV6-4 and TRBJ2-1; 10 bases in the junction line up with TRBD2. The clonotype comes from a human donor in good health. Some clones in this sample may be carry-over from other donors' samples. Sequencing was performed on PBMCs. For the CDR3, the sequence is CASSEAGGGGEQFF. The DNA is TGTGCCAGCAGTGAAGCGGGAGGGGGAGGTGAGCAGTTCTTC.